This T cell receptor beta chain appears in the sequencing data of a study of beta chain features in type 1 diabetes. Study findings and constraints: The naive, central memory and Treg TCRB repertoires showed an apparent similarity that was greater among patients than among healthy donors. Moderate but significant shortening of TCRB CDR3s was recorded in all four CD4+ subsets from Type 1 diabetes patients.

Every isolated RNA sample was fully reverse transcribed, so sequencing captured expressed TCRB transcripts. Sequencing was performed with immunoSEQ multiplex PCR; in TCRdb, only in-frame clones are kept and a portion is missing. This sample yields approximately 250,000 clones, of which about 24% are seen a single time; 0.012% belongs to the top ten. The ends lost 0 bases at V and 4 bases at J; junction bases unmatched: 8. Germline assignment: CDR1 MGHRA and CDR2 YSYEKL. This CDR3 spans 16 amino acids. This clone was recorded a few times. Its cognate antigen is unknown. This rearrangement joins TRBV4-1 to TRBJ1-1; 7 nucleotides line up with TRBD1. The TCR sequence derives from a woman aged 30 to 39 with type 1 diabetes. Sequencing was carried out using naive CD4+ T cells from blood. In nucleotides, the CDR3 is TGCGCCAGCAGCCAAGATCGACAGGGTGGGAGCACTGAAGCTTTCTTT. Translated, it gives CASSQDRQGGSTEAFF.